The 30 T cell receptor beta chains below come from one sample, sequenced in a study of CD8 T cells in ankylosing spondylitis. TCRdb re-derived calls from the 5' RACE reads in MiXCR, one entry per CDR3 protein. The sample consists of around 150,000 distinct CDR3 sequences, 9.5% to 12% of them appearing once. The sample taken for sequencing was blood, either unsorted or a sorted T cell fraction (not recorded which). The receptors here all came from a female donor with ankylosing spondylitis or in good health (not recorded which).

This chain joins TRBV5-1 and TRBJ2-1; D is unresolved. Germline CDR1 and CDR2: SGHRS and YFSETQ. V was pared by 9 bases and J by 8 bases, with 21 bases between. CDR3 length: 14 residues. The CDR3 protein is CATDAGVRPHEQFF. Written as DNA, the CDR3 is TGCGCCACTGATGCCGGAGTGCGCCCCCATGAGCAGTTCTTC.

The chain is built from TRBV11-2 and TRBJ2-3, with 12 bases fitting TRBD2. V lost 5 bases, J lost 8 bases, and 5 bases stayed unmatched. Germline CDR1 SGHAT, CDR2 FQNNGV. This CDR3 has 14 amino acids. CDR3 nucleotide sequence: TGTGCCAGCAGCCAGGGGACTAGCGGGCTTACGCAGTATTTT. It specifies CASSQGTSGLTQYF.

The V call is TRBV2, the J call TRBJ2-3; 7 bases agree with TRBD2. The CDR3 contains 13 residues. The ends lost 8 bases at V and 5 bases at J; junction bases unmatched: 7. Germline loops: CDR1 SNHLY, CDR2 FYNNEI. CDR3 protein: CASWLSGIDTQYF. CDR3 nucleotides: TGTGCCAGCTGGTTAAGCGGGATAGATACGCAGTATTTT. Complete variable domain (other parts from reference TRBV2 and TRBJ2-3): EPEVTQTPSHQVTQMGQEVILRCVPISNHLYFYWYRQILGQKVEFLVSFYNNEISEKSEIFDDQFSVERPDGSNFTLKIRSTKLEDSAMYFCASWLSGIDTQYFGPGTRLTVL.

This clonotype was seen ten or more times. This chain connects TRBV7-3 to TRBJ1-1; D may be TRBD1 (6 bases). Germline values: CDR1 SGHTA, CDR2 FQGTGA. The CDR3 length is 14 residues. V lost 2 bases, J lost 4 bases, and 11 bases lay in between. The CDR3 DNA is TGTGCCAGCAGCTTAGCGCAGGGGAGCACTGAAGCTTTCTTT. It yields the protein CASSLAQGSTEAFF.

This clonotype was counted at least ten times. The J gene is TRBJ1-3, the V gene TRBV11-2; D gene ambiguous. Germline lookup yields CDR1 SGHAT and CDR2 FQNNGV. With 3 bases removed from V and 6 bases from J, the gap between germline ends came to 9 bases. The CDR3 is made up of 13 amino acids. For the CDR3, the DNA is TGTGCCAGCAGCTTCACCATGGAAAACACCATATATTTT. Translated: CASSFTMENTIYF. Using reference TRBV11-2 and TRBJ1-3 for the parts outside the CDR3, the full variable domain is EAGVAQSPRYKIIEKRQSVAFWCNPISGHATLYWYQQILGQGPKLLIQFQNNGVVDDSQLPKDRFSAERLKGVDSTLKIQPAKLEDSAVYLCASSFTMENTIYFGEGSWLTVV.

This clonotype was counted at least ten times. This rearrangement joins TRBV14 to TRBJ2-3; D remains ambiguous. This CDR3 has 12 residues. The V end was cut by 1 base, the J end by 6 bases, with 5 bases between. Germline-derived CDR1 and CDR2 are SGHDN and FVKESK. CDR3 nucleotides: TGTGCCAGCAGCCAAGCAGGCGATACGCAGTATTTT. It translates to CASSQAGDTQYF.

This clonotype was observed many times. The rearrangement joins TRBV5-1 to TRBJ2-7; D might be TRBD1 or TRBD2, each matching 5 bases. The CDR3 is 15 amino acids. The germline V and J ends were trimmed by 4 bases and 2 bases, with 16 bases remaining between them. Germline V gene sequence: CDR1 SGHRS, CDR2 YFSETQ. The CDR3 spells CASSPSGTGTYEQYF. CDR3 coding DNA: TGCGCCAGCAGCCCCTCCGGGACGGGGACCTACGAGCAGTACTTC.

This clonotype was found many times. The chain is built from TRBV14 and TRBJ1-5, with unresolved D. In germline, CDR1 is SGHDN, CDR2 FVKESK. This CDR3 has 14 residues. Between the trimmed V and J ends, which lost 0 bases and 4 bases, there was a span of 7 bases. The CDR3 coding sequence is TGTGCCAGCAGCCAAGAGGGGTTGAATCAGCCCCAGCATTTT. Its translation is CASSQEGLNQPQHF.

This clonotype was counted between two and nine times. The chain has TRBV15 and TRBJ2-7, with TRBD2 as a possible D gene (6 bases). Trimming took off 0 bases at V and 6 bases at J, with 18 bases between the two ends. In germline, CDR1 is LNHNV, CDR2 YYDKDF (reference sequence). The CDR3 totals 16 residues. CDR3 protein: CATSRDFTGRFGEQYF. The CDR3, as DNA: TGTGCCACCAGCAGAGATTTTACGGGGAGGTTCGGCGAGCAGTACTTC.

In this sample, this clonotype turned up many times. V gene TRBV25-1 combines with J gene TRBJ2-1; 7 bases fit TRBD2. After removal of 1 base from V and 4 bases from J, the junction contained 4 bases not matched to a gene. The CDR3 has 15 amino acids. Germline V gives CDR1 MGHDK, CDR2 SYGVNS. The DNA of the CDR3 is TGTGCCAGCAGTGAATGGGGGGGAGCTTACAATGAGCAGTTCTTC. It translates to CASSEWGGAYNEQFF.

This clonotype was recorded at least ten times. The V call is TRBV5-1, the J call TRBJ2-2; 10 bases are a match to TRBD2. Germline V lookup: CDR1 SGHRS, CDR2 YFSETQ. J lost 6 bases, V lost 0 bases, and 11 bases had no gene match. The CDR3 has 18 amino acids. The CDR3 DNA reads TGCGCCAGCAGCTTGGACCCTTCTACGGGACTAGCGTCCGGGGAGCTGTTTTTT. Translated, it gives CASSLDPSTGLASGELFF.

In this sample, this clonotype turned up a few times. This chain uses TRBV12-3 or TRBV12-4 with TRBJ1-1; TRBD1 aligns across 8 bases. The V gene end was trimmed by 4 bases and the J gene end by 4 bases; junction bases not matched to a gene: 8. The length of the CDR3 is 15 residues. CDR3 DNA: TGTGCCAGCAGTTCCCCAGGGGGCCAGGGCACTGAAGCTTTCTTT. Its translation is CASSSPGGQGTEAFF.

Comments on this clonotype: A much larger clone differs by one base, so this may be a read error. V gene TRBV3-1 combines with J gene TRBJ1-3; D might be TRBD1 (5 bases). The ends were cut back, 2 bases at V and 0 bases at J, with 11 bases in the middle. This CDR3 is 16 amino acids long. Germline values: CDR1 LGHDT, CDR2 YNNKEL (reference sequence). DNA of the CDR3: TGTGCCAGCAGCCAACAGGCAGGGCTCTCTGGAAACACCATATATTTT. The encoded protein is CASSQQAGLSGNTIYF.

The CDR3 protein is CASSIGRDRVSQRHSGANVLTF. CDR3 DNA: TGTGCCAGTAGTATAGGTCGGGACAGGGTCTCCCAGAGGCACTCTGGGGCCAACGTCCTGACTTTC. J is TRBJ2-6 and V is TRBV19; TRBD1 agrees at 9 bases. This CDR3 contains 22 residues. The junction had 16 bases not matched to a gene; V was cut back by 1 base and J by 0 bases. Germline CDR1 and CDR2: LNHDA and SQIVND (reference sequence).

This clonotype was picked up many times. The CDR3 loop is CASSLALRGSYNEQFF. CDR3 coding DNA: TGTGCCAGCAGCTTGGCCCTTCGAGGCTCCTACAATGAGCAGTTCTTC. The V gene is TRBV5-5, the J gene TRBJ2-1; D ambiguous. Per germline, CDR1 SGHKS and CDR2 YYEKEE (reference sequence). Deletions cut 0 bases from V and 0 bases from J, with 10 bases between. CDR3 length: 16 residues.

A remark on this clonotype: A much larger clone is a single base away; this may be a read error. The chain joins TRBV2 to TRBJ1-5, with TRBD1 matching 7 bases. Losses at the gene ends were 7 bases for V and 3 bases for J; bases not matched to a gene: 6. The CDR3 consists of 14 residues. From germline, CDR1 is SNHLY and CDR2 FYNNEI. The DNA of the CDR3 is TGTGCCAGCAATACAGGGGACGTCAATCAGCCCCAGCATTTT. Its protein is CASNTGDVNQPQHF.

This clonotype occurred many times. This chain uses TRBV15 with TRBJ1-4, with 7 nucleotides matching TRBD1. Germline lookup yields CDR1 LNHNV and CDR2 YYDKDF (reference sequence). This CDR3 is 15 amino acids long. The V gene end was trimmed by 1 base and the J gene end by 4 bases; junction bases not matched to a gene: 3. The CDR3, as DNA: TGTGCCACCAGCAGAGGGGGGACAGATAATGAAAAACTGTTTTTT. Amino acid sequence: CATSRGGTDNEKLFF.

The sample holds many counts of this clonotype. This chain links TRBV20-1 with TRBJ2-7, with no clear D. V lost 3 bases to trimming and J lost 3 bases, with 12 bases between them. The CDR3 totals 13 residues. Germline CDR1 DFQATT, CDR2 SNEGSKA (reference sequence). The CDR3 bases are TGCAGTGCTAGTCGCTCCCCGAACTACGAGCAGTACTTC. It specifies CSASRSPNYEQYF.

This clonotype was detected ten times or more. The J gene is TRBJ2-7, the V gene TRBV15, with D unresolved. Trimming pared 1 base from V and 9 bases from J, leaving 13 bases between. This CDR3 comprises 13 residues. Germline V gene sequence: CDR1 LNHNV, CDR2 YYDKDF (reference sequence). CDR3 sequence reads: CATSRGHNSGQYF. The DNA of the CDR3 is TGTGCCACCAGCAGAGGTCATAACAGTGGGCAGTACTTC.

In regard to this clonotype: This may come from a read error, since a much larger clone is one base off. CDR3 region: CASSPGGQRDYPF. The CDR3 DNA follows: TGCGCCAGCAGCCCCGGGGGACAGAGGGACTACCCCTTC. The rearrangement uses TRBV5-1 and TRBJ1-2, with 7 bases that match TRBD1. CDR1 SGHRS and CDR2 YFSETQ come from the germline V gene. This CDR3 has 13 residues.

This clonotype was observed at least ten times. The chain carries TRBV11-2 and TRBJ2-3; D gene uncertain. CDR1 and CDR2 from the germline V gene are SGHAT and FQNNGV. The V gene lost 1 base and the J gene lost 2 bases, with 7 bases spanning the gap. This CDR3 is 14 amino acids long. CDR3 protein: CASSLAQATDTQYF. In nucleotides, the CDR3 is TGTGCCAGCAGCTTAGCCCAGGCCACAGATACGCAGTATTTT.

The genes are TRBV11-2 and TRBJ2-5; D is perhaps TRBD1 (6 bases). CDR1 and CDR2 (germline): SGHAT, FQNNGV. Trimming removed 4 bases from V and 4 bases from J, with 16 bases in between. CDR3 length: 15 amino acids. The CDR3 sequence: CASSWGRQGRETQYF. CDR3 in DNA: TGTGCCAGCAGCTGGGGGCGGCAGGGTCGAGAGACCCAGTACTTC.

This clonotype was seen at least ten times. The gene calls are TRBV2 and TRBJ2-3; perhaps TRBD1 as D (6 bases). Deletions cut 5 bases from V and 0 bases from J, with 15 bases between. The CDR3 has 16 residues. Per the germline V gene, CDR1 is SNHLY and CDR2 is FYNNEI. The CDR3 region is CASSKRQAVSTDTQYF. The CDR3 DNA sequence: TGTGCCAGCAGTAAGAGACAGGCGGTTAGCACAGATACGCAGTATTTT. The complete variable domain, with remaining parts taken from reference TRBV2 and TRBJ2-3, reads EPEVTQTPSHQVTQMGQEVILRCVPISNHLYFYWYRQILGQKVEFLVSFYNNEISEKSEIFDDQFSVERPDGSNFTLKIRSTKLEDSAMYFCASSKRQAVSTDTQYFGPGTRLTVL.

There are many counts of this clonotype. The chain joins TRBV28 to TRBJ1-1; TRBD1 is a possible D gene (5 bases). The germline V gene encodes CDR1 MDHEN and CDR2 SYDVKM. V lost 5 bases to trimming and J lost 10 bases, with 14 bases between them. The CDR3 runs to 12 residues. The CDR3 loop reads CASSPLDGGAFF. The CDR3 DNA is TGTGCCAGCAGTCCCTTGGACGGGGGAGCTTTCTTT.

The sample holds many counts of this clonotype. The chain links TRBV5-1 to TRBJ1-1, with D possibly matching TRBD1 (5 bases). V dropped 4 bases and J dropped 4 bases, with 17 bases sitting between them. The length of the CDR3 is 15 residues. CDR1 is SGHRS, CDR2 YFSETQ, per germline. CDR3 sequence reads: CASSPGLTMGTEAFF. The CDR3 DNA is TGCGCCAGCAGCCCGGGACTCACTATGGGCACTGAAGCTTTCTTT.

This clonotype was counted a few times. The V call is TRBV5-1, the J call TRBJ2-5; D is possibly TRBD1 or TRBD2 (5 bases each). The CDR3 runs to 14 residues. Trimming pared 4 bases from V and 4 bases from J, leaving 14 bases between. The germline V gene encodes CDR1 SGHRS and CDR2 YFSETQ. In nucleotides, the CDR3 is TGCGCCAGCAGCGATCCGGGACGAGGAGAGACCCAGTACTTC. Translating it yields CASSDPGRGETQYF. Drawing the rest from reference TRBV5-1 and TRBJ2-5, the complete variable domain is KAGVTQTPRYLIKTRGQQVTLSCSPISGHRSVSWYQQTPGQGLQFLFEYFSETQRNKGNFPGRFSGRQFSNSRSEMNVSTLELGDSALYLCASSDPGRGETQYFGPGTRLLVL.

In its sample, this clonotype was seen many times. Here the CDR3 DNA reads TGCAGTGCACAGACTAGCGGGGGGCCCGATACGCAGTATTTT. Its translation is CSAQTSGGPDTQYF. The chain recombines TRBV20-1 with TRBJ2-3; TRBD2 matches at 13 bases. After removal of 6 bases from V and 6 bases from J, the junction contained 6 bases not matched to a gene. This CDR3 has 14 residues. From germline, CDR1 is DFQATT and CDR2 SNEGSKA (reference sequence).

This clonotype was observed a handful of times. The rearrangement links TRBV18 to TRBJ1-1; D unclear. This CDR3 has 14 residues. V was cut by 3 bases and J by 2 bases, with 10 bases left in between. The V gene's germline CDR1 is KGHSH and CDR2 LQKENI. CDR3 nucleotide sequence: TGTGCCAGCTCACCGGCGGACCTCAACACTGAAGCTTTCTTT. Its translation is CASSPADLNTEAFF.

The CDR3 is CASSSGTGRGYTF. The CDR3 DNA reads TGTGCCAGCAGCTCCGGGACAGGTCGGGGCTACACCTTC. V usage is TRBV12-3 or TRBV12-4 and J usage is TRBJ1-2; 8 positions match TRBD1. Trimming took 6 bases from V and 8 from J; bases not matched to a gene: 8. This CDR3 comprises 13 residues.

This clonotype was found many times. The genes are TRBV3-2 and TRBJ1-1; the table names TRBD1, a call not compared with the DNA. TRBV3-2 is a listed pseudogene. The CDR3 covers 15 residues. In nucleotides, the CDR3 is TGTGCCAGCAGCCAAGAGGGAGACGGGGCAGCTGAAGCTTTCTTT. Translated: CASSQEGDGAAEAFF.